Listed below are T cell receptor beta chains from one sample, sequenced in a study of blood T cell repertoires in COVID-19. Repertoires were generated with immunoSEQ multiplex PCR, while TCRdb's copy carries only in-frame clones and drops some. The sample yields around 100,000 clones, approximately 91% seen once. Sequencing used peripheral blood. The receptors stem from an older woman with acute or convalescent COVID-19. Each CDR3 is given with its conserved first and last residue. D genes are given only for firm matches. For some rows the clone size is stated as once, few or many, or as a class when expanded; others skip it.

v_call	d_call	j_call	clone_size	cdr3_nt	cdr3_aa
TRBV3-1/TRBV3-2	NA	TRBJ1-1	NA	TGTGCCAGCAGCCGACTGACAGTGTTAGACACTGAAGCTTTCTTT	CASSRLTVLDTEAFF
TRBV20-1	TRBD1	TRBJ1-1	NA	TGCAGTGCTAGAACAGGGGCTGAAGCTTTCTTT	CSARTGAEAFF
TRBV5-1	NA	TRBJ2-2	NA	TGCGCCAGCAGCGGAGCTAGCGTCACCGGGGAGCTGTTTTTT	CASSGASVTGELFF
TRBV7-2	NA	TRBJ1-2	NA	TGTGCCAGCAGCTTGGGGGCCGACTTTAACTATGGCTACACCTTC	CASSLGADFNYGYTF
TRBV6-5	NA	TRBJ1-5	NA	TGTGCCAGCATAGCCGAGCTAAGGAGCAATCAGCCCCAGCATTTT	CASIAELRSNQPQHF
TRBV3-1/TRBV3-2	NA	TRBJ1-3	NA	TGTGCCAGCAGCCAAGGGAGTACCGTGGTTGGAAACACCATATATTTT	CASSQGSTVVGNTIYF
TRBV7-9	NA	TRBJ1-2	few	TGTGCCAGCAGCTTATCCGTGGAGGGACATGGCTACACCTTC	CASSLSVEGHGYTF
TRBV10-3	TRBD1	TRBJ1-5	NA	TGTGCCATCAGTGATCGGGACAGGGGCGACTTACAGCCCCAGCATTTT	CAISDRDRGDLQPQHF
TRBV6-6	TRBD2	TRBJ2-1	once	TGTGCCAGCATTTCTCTCAGCGGGAGGGTCTACAATGAGCAGTTCTTC	CASISLSGRVYNEQFF
TRBV25-1	TRBD1	TRBJ1-6	NA	TGTGCCAGCAGTGATCCGGGACAGGACATACTCTATAATTCACCCCTCCACTTT	CASSDPGQDILYNSPLHF
TRBV19	NA	TRBJ2-5	NA	TGTGCCAGTGGCTATGGAGGGGAGACCCAGTACTTC	CASGYGGETQYF
TRBV18	TRBD2	TRBJ2-7	NA	TGTGCCAGCTCACCAAGCGGGGAATCCTACGAGCAGTACTTC	CASSPSGESYEQYF
TRBV5-6	NA	TRBJ1-4	NA	TGTGCCAGCAGCACAGACCTACAACAGAAAAGGGGGGAAAAACTGTTTTTT	CASSTDLQQKRGEKLFF
TRBV28	TRBD2	TRBJ2-7	NA	TGTGCCACCGCGAGCCTAGCGGGCTACGAGCAGTACTTC	CATASLAGYEQYF
TRBV5-1	TRBD2	TRBJ2-3	NA	TGCGCCAGCAGCTTGGATGTGACGGGAGGGCCAACAGATACGCAGTATTTT	CASSLDVTGGPTDTQYF
TRBV4-2	TRBD2	TRBJ2-3	NA	TGTGCCAGCAGCCCCTCATCGGGGGGAGGACCGACAGATACGCAGTATTTT	CASSPSSGGGPTDTQYF
TRBV9	TRBD1	TRBJ2-7	NA	TGTGCCAGCAGCTTCGGGACAGCAATTGAGCAGTACTTC	CASSFGTAIEQYF
TRBV13	NA	TRBJ1-2	NA	TGTGCCAGCAGCTCGATCAACAGTCAAAATGGCTACACCTTC	CASSSINSQNGYTF
TRBV7-9	TRBD2	TRBJ2-3	NA	TGTGCCAGCAGCTCACCGGGACTAGCGGGACTAAATACGCAGTATTTT	CASSSPGLAGLNTQYF
TRBV28	NA	TRBJ1-2	NA	TGTGCCACCCTAAAGCCAGGCAACTATGGCTACACCTTC	CATLKPGNYGYTF
TRBV5-1	TRBD1	TRBJ1-2	NA	TGCGCCAGCAGCTCCTACCCGGGACAGGTCTATGGCTACACCTTC	CASSSYPGQVYGYTF
TRBV2	NA	TRBJ2-7	NA	TGTGCCAGCAGTGAAGGTCGGGGTGGCGAGCAGTACTTC	CASSEGRGGEQYF
TRBV19	TRBD1	TRBJ1-5	NA	TGTGCCAGTAGTATAGGCCGACGTACAGGGGGCCGGAGCAATCAGCCCCAGCATTTT	CASSIGRRTGGRSNQPQHF